Reported below is one T cell receptor beta chain. No antigen is known for it. The V end lost 4 bases, the J end lost 6 bases, and 23 bases lay between the germline ends. This CDR3 has 16 amino acids. Germline CDR1 is SGHNT and CDR2 is YYREEE (reference sequence). The data derive from a study of neoadjuvant anti-PD-1 for oral cavity cancer. Overall study results and limits: Higher pretreatment Treg/Th17 ratios tracked higher pretreatment blood clonality.

TCRdb's table, derived via immunoSEQ multiplex PCR, lists solely in-frame clones and lacks some. The data contain 80,000 to 95,000 clones, more than 80% of them singletons. The chain uses TRBV5-4 and TRBJ2-7; D is ambiguous. The specimen was PBMCs, collected before nivolumab (anti-PD-1) treatment. The receptor was isolated from a person aged 35 to 85 with oral cavity squamous cell carcinoma. CDR3 sequence: CASSERNKGSKSEQYF. The CDR3 coding sequence is TGTGCCAGCAGCGAACGTAACAAGGGTTCTAAGAGCGAGCAGTACTTC. Filled out from reference TRBV5-4 and TRBJ2-7, the complete variable domain reads ETGVTQSPTHLIKTRGQQVTLRCSSQSGHNTVSWYQQALGQGPQFIFQYYREEENGRGNFPPRFSGLQFPNYSSELNVNALELDDSALYLCASSERNKGSKSEQYFGPGTRLTVT.